This T cell receptor beta chain was sequenced during a study of T-cell reconstitution after alpha-beta-depleted transplantation in children. Overall study results and limits: It was surviving recipient T cells and thymic progenitors that gave some patients high TCRbeta diversity at day 60. Reportedly, only several hundred clones from non-depleted graft cells drove alpha-beta T-cell counts at about two months. When one year had passed after transplant, most T-cell counts and diversity came from newly produced T cells.

Unique molecular identifiers tagged the TCRbeta library. TCRdb re-called the PCR reads through MiXCR, storing one row per CDR3 protein. The sample holds around 960,000 distinct CDR3 sequences, about 31% seen once. From germline, CDR1 is SGHVS and CDR2 FQNEAQ. The V and J ends lost 2 bases and 0 bases respectively, with 11 bases between them. The CDR3 is made up of 16 amino acids. In regard to this clonotype: Its antigen is unidentified.

Sequencing was performed on PBMCs, mostly from graft donor cells, taken 360 days after TCRalphabeta/CD19-depleted stem cell transplant. The sequence derives from a boy under two years old who had a stem cell transplant for SCID, so the T cells may come from the graft donor. V and J are TRBV7-8 and TRBJ1-3, with no clear D. The CDR3 loop is CASSLSAGRSGNTIYF. The CDR3 nucleotides are TGTGCCAGCAGCTTAAGTGCAGGACGCTCTGGAAACACCATATATTTT. Full variable domain (rest looked up from reference TRBV7-8 and TRBJ1-3): GAGVSQSPRYKVAKRGQDVALRCDPISGHVSLFWYQQALGQGPEFLTYFQNEAQLDKSGLPSDRFFAERPEGSVSTLKIQRTQQEDSAVYLCASSLSAGRSGNTIYFGEGSWLTVV.